This is a list of T cell receptor beta chains from one sample in a study of blood T cells in healthy people across ages. One entry per CDR3 protein, called by TCRdb with MiXCR from the 5' RACE reads. Among 1.5 million or so distinct CDR3 sequences, under 55% were seen once, and the ten largest hold around 4%. The sequencing sample was made of blood. The receptor set was obtained from a woman aged 18 to 35 in good health. CDR3s include the opening cysteine and the closing phenylalanine or tryptophan.

V gene | CDR3 protein
TRBV4-3 | CASSQDLGQGILNEQFF
TRBV9 | CASSARDRVVNEQYF
TRBV7-9 | CASSSTGPVYNEQFF
TRBV12-3/TRBV12-4 | CASSPRDRGMETQYF
TRBV27 | CASQGSGYGYTF
TRBV29-1 | CSVDPPGTSGGKYNEQFF
TRBV5-1 | CASSLEGRGQETQYF
TRBV20-1 | CSAPDSGNQPQHF
TRBV5-6 | CASSLGDGFTGELFF
TRBV20-1 | CSARAPGLSTDTQYF
TRBV27 | CASSSGGEQYF
TRBV11-1 | CVSSFRDRDADTQYF
TRBV20-1 | CSASLDSYNEQFF
TRBV30 | CAWSVHRGSTDTQYF
TRBV12-3/TRBV12-4 | CASSMDRGTEYF
TRBV20-1 | CSARGGGAEAFF
TRBV12-3/TRBV12-4 | CASSCEEDYGYTF
TRBV20-1 | CSARGSALRSYGYTF
TRBV27 | CASSFLGVNEQYF
TRBV20-1 | CSAGEGDRVYGYTF
TRBV29-1 | CSVGATSYEQYF
TRBV27 | CASSSRDGGIYGYTF
TRBV4-1 | CASSQVTLADTGELFF
TRBV4-1 | CASSQKTLYERYF
TRBV29-1 | CSVGPKDEQFF
TRBV4-3 | CASSQGPENEQFF
TRBV9 | CVSIPSPSGSTDTQYF
TRBV5-5 | CASSLGSFNQPQHF
TRBV4-2 | CASTQGGVEDTGELFF
TRBV15 | CATSRAGGSNQPQHF
TRBV18 | CASLSKGQSTDTQYF
TRBV27 | CASSSPARSNVGKETQYF
TRBV20-1 | CSARDTSPGTVGIGSYEQYF
TRBV20-1 | CSIKDGLGETQYF
TRBV5-6 | CASRYGTGYNEQFF
TRBV6-6 | CASTSSPGSQNIQYF
TRBV9 | CASSPRTAARGGTEAFF
TRBV7-2 | CASTTGRTNEKLFF
TRBV4-1 | CASSQLLAGVYEQYF
TRBV29-1 | CSVSRDRAAAFF
TRBV20-1 | CSARSGIHHQPQHF
TRBV29-1 | CSVEARLQGEQYF
TRBV14 | CASSQNKGTGVNTEAFF
TRBV6-7 | CASSYSNSGDITQCNIQYF
TRBV29-1 | CSVEDQKTALGTQFF
TRBV27 | CASSRRAIGNEQFF
TRBV29-1 | CSVGQGLTGANVLTF
TRBV5-6 | CASSAGLAGGWGDTQYF
TRBV29-1 | CSVRDTYEQYF
TRBV25-1 | CASSEASFGYGYTF
TRBV4-1 | CASSRTGLLYQPQHF
TRBV2 | CASTTETYNEQYF
TRBV4-3 | CASSQEDLGAGANVLTF
TRBV7-8 | CASSLFQRELDEQFF
TRBV28 | CASQVLAGGGEQFF
TRBV4-1 | CASRLDIYSNQPQHF
TRBV29-1 | CSVERNQGYTF